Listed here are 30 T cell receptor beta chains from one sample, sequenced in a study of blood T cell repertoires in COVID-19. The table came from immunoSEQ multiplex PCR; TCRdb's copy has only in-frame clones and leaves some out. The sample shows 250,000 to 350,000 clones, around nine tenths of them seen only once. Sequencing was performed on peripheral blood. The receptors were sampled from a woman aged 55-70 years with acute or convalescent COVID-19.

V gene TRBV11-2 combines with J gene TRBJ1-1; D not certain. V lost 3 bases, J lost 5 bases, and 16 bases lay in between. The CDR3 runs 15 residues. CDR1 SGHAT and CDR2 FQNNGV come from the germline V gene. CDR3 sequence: CASSLLRITGTEAFF. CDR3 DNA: TGTGCCAGCAGCTTGTTACGGATCACGGGAACTGAAGCTTTCTTT.

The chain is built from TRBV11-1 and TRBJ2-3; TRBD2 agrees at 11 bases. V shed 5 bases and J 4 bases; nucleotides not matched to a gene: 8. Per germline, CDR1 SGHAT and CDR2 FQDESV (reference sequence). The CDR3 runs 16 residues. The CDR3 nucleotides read TGTGCCAGCAGCCGAGGGACTAGCGGAGAAGCAGATACGCAGTATTTT. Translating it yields CASSRGTSGEADTQYF.

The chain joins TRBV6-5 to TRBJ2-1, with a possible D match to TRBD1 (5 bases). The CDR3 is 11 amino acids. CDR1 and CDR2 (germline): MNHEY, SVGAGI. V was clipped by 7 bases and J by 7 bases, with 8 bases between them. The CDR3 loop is CASTQGNEQFF. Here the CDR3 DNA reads TGTGCCAGCACCCAGGGAAATGAGCAGTTCTTC.

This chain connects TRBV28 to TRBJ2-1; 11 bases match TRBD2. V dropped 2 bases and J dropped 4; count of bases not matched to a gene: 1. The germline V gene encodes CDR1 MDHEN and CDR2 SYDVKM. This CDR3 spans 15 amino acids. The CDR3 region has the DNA TGTGCCAGCAGTTTAGGGACTAGCGGATACAATGAGCAGTTCTTC. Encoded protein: CASSLGTSGYNEQFF.

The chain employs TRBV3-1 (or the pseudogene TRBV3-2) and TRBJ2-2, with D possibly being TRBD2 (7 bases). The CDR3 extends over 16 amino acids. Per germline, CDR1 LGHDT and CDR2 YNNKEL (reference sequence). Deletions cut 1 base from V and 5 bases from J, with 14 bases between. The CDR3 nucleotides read TGTGCCAGCAGCCAAGGGACCGGGGGGCGGACCGGGGAGCTGTTTTTT. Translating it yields CASSQGTGGRTGELFF.

The CDR3 here is CASSPSPDTEAFF. CDR3 bases: TGTGCCAGCAGTCCTTCCCCCGACACTGAAGCTTTCTTT. V usage is TRBV6-5 and J usage is TRBJ1-1; D is uncertain. The CDR3 is 13 residues long. V lost 5 bases, J lost 3 bases, and 10 bases lay in between. Germline lookup yields CDR1 MNHEY and CDR2 SVGAGI.

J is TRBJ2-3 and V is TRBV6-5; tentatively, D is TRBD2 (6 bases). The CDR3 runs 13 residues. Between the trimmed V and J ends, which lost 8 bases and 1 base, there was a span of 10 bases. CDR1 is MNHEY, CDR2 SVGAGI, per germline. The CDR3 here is CASRPGGTDTQYF. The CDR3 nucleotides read TGTGCCAGCCGACCGGGGGGCACAGATACGCAGTATTTT.

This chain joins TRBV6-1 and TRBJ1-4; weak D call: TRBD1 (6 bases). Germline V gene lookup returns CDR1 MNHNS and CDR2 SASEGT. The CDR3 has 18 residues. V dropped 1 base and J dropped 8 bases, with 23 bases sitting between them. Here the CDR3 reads CASSEVARDTIIPEKLFF. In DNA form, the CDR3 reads TGTGCCAGCAGTGAAGTGGCCCGGGACACGATTATTCCAGAAAAACTGTTTTTT.

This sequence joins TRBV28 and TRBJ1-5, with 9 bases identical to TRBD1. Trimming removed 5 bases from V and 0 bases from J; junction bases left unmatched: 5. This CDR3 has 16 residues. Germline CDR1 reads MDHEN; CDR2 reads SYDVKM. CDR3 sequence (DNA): TGTGCCAGCAGTATATTGACAGGGGGTAGCAATCAGCCCCAGCATTTT. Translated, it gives CASSILTGGSNQPQHF.

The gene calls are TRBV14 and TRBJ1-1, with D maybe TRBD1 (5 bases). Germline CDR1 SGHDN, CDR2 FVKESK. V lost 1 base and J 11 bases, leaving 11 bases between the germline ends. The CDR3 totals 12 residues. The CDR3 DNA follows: TGTGCCAGCAGCCAAGCGGGGGTGGAGGCTTTCTTT. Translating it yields CASSQAGVEAFF.

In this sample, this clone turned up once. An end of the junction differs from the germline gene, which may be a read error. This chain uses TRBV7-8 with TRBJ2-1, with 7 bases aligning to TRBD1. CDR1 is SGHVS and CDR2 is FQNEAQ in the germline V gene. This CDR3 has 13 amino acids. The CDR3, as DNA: TGTGCCGGGGGAAAAGGGGGCTACGATGAGCAGTTCTTC. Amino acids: CAGGKGGYDEQFF.

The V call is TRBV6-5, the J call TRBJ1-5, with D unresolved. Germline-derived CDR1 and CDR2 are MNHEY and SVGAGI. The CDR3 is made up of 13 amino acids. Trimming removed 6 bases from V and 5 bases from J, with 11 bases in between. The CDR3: CASRLLTDQPQHF. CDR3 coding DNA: TGTGCCAGCAGGCTTTTAACAGATCAGCCCCAGCATTTT.

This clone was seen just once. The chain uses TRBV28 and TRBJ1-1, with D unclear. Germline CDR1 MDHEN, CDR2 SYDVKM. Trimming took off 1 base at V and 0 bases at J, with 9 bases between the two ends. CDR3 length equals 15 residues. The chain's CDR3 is CASSLSLYLNTEAFF. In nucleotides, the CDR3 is TGTGCCAGCAGTTTATCTCTCTATTTGAACACTGAAGCTTTCTTT.

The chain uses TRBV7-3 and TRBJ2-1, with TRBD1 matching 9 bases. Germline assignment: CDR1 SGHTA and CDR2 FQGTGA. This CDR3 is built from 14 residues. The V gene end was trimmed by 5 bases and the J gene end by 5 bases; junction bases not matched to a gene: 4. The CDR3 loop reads CASSPQGAHNEQFF. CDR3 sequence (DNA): TGTGCCAGCAGCCCACAGGGGGCCCACAATGAGCAGTTCTTC. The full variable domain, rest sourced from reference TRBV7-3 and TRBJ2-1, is GAGVSQTPSNKVTEKGKYVELRCDPISGHTALYWYRQSLGQGPEFLIYFQGTGAADDSGLPNDRFFAVRPEGSVSTLKIQRTERGDSAVYLCASSPQGAHNEQFFGPGTRLTVL.

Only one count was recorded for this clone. CDR3 region: CASSTAGGGTEAFF. The CDR3 bases are TGCGCCAGCAGTACGGCGGGGGGTGGAACTGAAGCTTTCTTT. This chain links TRBV10-2 with TRBJ1-1, with D possibly matching TRBD1 (5 bases). The CDR3 loop spans 14 amino acids. V lost 5 bases to trimming and J lost 5 bases, with 15 bases between them. CDR1 WSHSY and CDR2 SAAADI come from the germline V gene.

The CDR3 DNA is TGTGCCAGCAGCCAAGGGGGCTTCTTAGATACGCAGTATTTT. It codes for CASSQGGFLDTQYF. J is TRBJ2-3 and V is TRBV3-1 (or the pseudogene TRBV3-2), with D possibly matching TRBD1 (5 bases). Trimming left V 1 base short and J 5 bases short, with 10 bases between. The CDR3 has 14 amino acids. The germline CDR1 and CDR2 sequences are LGHDT and YNNKEL (reference sequence).

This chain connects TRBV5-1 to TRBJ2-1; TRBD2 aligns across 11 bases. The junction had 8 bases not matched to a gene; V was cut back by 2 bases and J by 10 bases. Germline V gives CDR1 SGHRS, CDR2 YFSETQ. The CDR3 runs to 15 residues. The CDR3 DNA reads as TGCGCCAGCAGCTTCACGACTAGCGGGGTTGGGGAGCAGTTCTTC. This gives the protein CASSFTTSGVGEQFF.

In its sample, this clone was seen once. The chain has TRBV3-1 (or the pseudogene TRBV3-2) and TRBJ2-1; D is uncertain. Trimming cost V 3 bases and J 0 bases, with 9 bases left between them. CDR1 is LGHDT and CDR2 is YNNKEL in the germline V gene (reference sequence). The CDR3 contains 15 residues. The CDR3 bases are TGTGCCAGCAGCCACCCAGGAACCTCCTACAATGAGCAGTTCTTC. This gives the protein CASSHPGTSYNEQFF.

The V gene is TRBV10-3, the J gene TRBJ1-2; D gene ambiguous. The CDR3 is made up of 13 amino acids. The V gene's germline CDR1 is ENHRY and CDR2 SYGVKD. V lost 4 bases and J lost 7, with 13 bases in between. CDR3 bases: TGTGCCATCAGTGCTTCATACGAGGGTGGCTACACCTTC. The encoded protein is CAISASYEGGYTF.

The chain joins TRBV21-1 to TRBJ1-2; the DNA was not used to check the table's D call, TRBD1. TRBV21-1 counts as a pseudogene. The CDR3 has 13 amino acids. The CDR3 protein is CASSPRHGYGYTF. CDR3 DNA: TGTGCCAGCAGCCCTCGACACGGCTATGGCTACACCTTC.

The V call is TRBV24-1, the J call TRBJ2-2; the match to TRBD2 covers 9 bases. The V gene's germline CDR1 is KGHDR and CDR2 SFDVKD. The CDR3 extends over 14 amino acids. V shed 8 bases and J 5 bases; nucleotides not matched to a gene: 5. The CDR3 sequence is CATKPSGDTGELFF. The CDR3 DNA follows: TGTGCCACCAAGCCTAGCGGGGATACCGGGGAGCTGTTTTTT.

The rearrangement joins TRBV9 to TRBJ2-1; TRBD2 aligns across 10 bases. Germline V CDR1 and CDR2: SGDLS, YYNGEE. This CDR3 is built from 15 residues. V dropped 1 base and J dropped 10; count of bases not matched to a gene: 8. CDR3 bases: TGTGCCAGCAGCGTACGAGCGGGAGGGCCCGGGGAGCAGTTCTTC. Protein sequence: CASSVRAGGPGEQFF.

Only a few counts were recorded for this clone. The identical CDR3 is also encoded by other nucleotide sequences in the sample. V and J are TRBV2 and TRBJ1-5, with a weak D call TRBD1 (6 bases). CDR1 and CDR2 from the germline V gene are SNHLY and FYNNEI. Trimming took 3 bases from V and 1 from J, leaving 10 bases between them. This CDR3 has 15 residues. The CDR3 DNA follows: TGTGCCAGCAGTGAGAACAGGGTAAGCAATCAGCCCCAGCATTTT. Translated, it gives CASSENRVSNQPQHF.

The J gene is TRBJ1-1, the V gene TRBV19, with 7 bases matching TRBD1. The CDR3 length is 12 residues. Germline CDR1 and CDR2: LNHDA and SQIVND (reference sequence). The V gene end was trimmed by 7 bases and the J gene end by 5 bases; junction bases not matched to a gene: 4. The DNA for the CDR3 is TGTGCCAGTAACAAGGGGGCAACTGAAGCTTTCTTT. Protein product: CASNKGATEAFF. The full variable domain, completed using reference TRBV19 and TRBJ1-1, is DGGITQSPKYLFRKEGQNVTLSCEQNLNHDAMYWYRQDPGQGLRLIYYSQIVNDFQKGDIAEGYSVSREKKESFPLTVTSAQKNPTAFYLCASNKGATEAFFGQGTRLTVV.

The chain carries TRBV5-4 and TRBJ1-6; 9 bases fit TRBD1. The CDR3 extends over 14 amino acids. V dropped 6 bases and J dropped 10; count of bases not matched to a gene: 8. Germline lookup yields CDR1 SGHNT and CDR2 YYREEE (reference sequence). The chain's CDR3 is CASTMDRGGSPLHF. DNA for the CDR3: TGTGCCAGCACCATGGACAGGGGAGGCTCACCCCTCCACTTT.

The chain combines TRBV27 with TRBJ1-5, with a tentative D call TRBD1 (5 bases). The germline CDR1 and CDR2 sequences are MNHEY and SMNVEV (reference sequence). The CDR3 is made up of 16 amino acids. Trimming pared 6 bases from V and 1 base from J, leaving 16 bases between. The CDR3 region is CASRRVGEVSNQPQHF. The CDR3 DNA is TGTGCCAGCAGGCGGGTGGGGGAGGTAAGCAATCAGCCCCAGCATTTT.

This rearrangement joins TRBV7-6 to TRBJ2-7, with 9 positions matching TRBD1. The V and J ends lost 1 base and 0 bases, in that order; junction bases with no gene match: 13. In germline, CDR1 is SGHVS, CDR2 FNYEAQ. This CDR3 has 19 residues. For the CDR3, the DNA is TGTGCCAGCAGCTTAGGAAGTCCCCCCTGGGACAGGGACTCCTACGAGCAGTACTTC. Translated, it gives CASSLGSPPWDRDSYEQYF. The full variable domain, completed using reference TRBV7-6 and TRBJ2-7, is GAGVSQSPRYKVTKRGQDVALRCDPISGHVSLYWYRQALGQGPEFLTYFNYEAQQDKSGLPNDRFSAERPEGSISTLTIQRTEQRDSAMYRCASSLGSPPWDRDSYEQYFGPGTRLTVT.

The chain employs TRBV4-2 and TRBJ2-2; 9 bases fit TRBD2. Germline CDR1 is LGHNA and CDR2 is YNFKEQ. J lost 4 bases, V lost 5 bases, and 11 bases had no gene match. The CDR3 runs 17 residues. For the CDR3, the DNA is TGTGCCAGCAGCTCAACTTCGGGACTAGCCTCCACCGGGGAGCTGTTTTTT. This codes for CASSSTSGLASTGELFF.

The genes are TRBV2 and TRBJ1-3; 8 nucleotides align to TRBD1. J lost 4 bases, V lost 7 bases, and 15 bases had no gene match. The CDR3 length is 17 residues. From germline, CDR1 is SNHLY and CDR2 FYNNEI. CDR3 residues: CASNLKGGQVAGNTIYF. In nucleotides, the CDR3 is TGTGCCAGCAACCTGAAGGGGGGACAGGTCGCCGGAAACACCATATATTTT.

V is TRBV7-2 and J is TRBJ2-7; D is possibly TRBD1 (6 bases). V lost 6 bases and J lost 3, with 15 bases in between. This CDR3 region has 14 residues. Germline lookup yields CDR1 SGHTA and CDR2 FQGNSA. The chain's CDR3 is CASSQTSQGYEQYF. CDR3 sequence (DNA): TGTGCCAGCAGTCAAACCTCACAGGGCTACGAGCAGTACTTC.